This T cell receptor (beta chain) appears in the sequencing data of a study of follicular helper T cells after annual influenza vaccination. Clones were read by immunoSEQ multiplex PCR, and TCRdb kept only the in-frame ones, dropping some. Of a few thousand clones listed, approximately 83% are singletons. This clone has just one count. The time point denotes: 2015-2016 season, pre-vaccination. The sequences come from CXCR5+ CD38- circulating T follicular helper cells from blood, collected on the day of influenza vaccination. Subset denoted: circulating Tfh, non-naive CD4+CXCR5+PD-1+ (ICOS+CD38+ or ICOS-CD38-). This clonotype was sampled from an adult who received the influenza vaccine.

The CDR3 protein is CASSPRTVGSYNEQFF. The CDR3 coding sequence is TGTGCCAGTAGTCCGCGGACAGTGGGCTCCTACAATGAGCAGTTCTTC. This sequence joins TRBV19 and TRBJ2-1, with D tentatively TRBD1 (6 bases). In germline, CDR1 is LNHDA, CDR2 SQIVND (reference sequence). Trimming removed 5 bases at V and 0 bases at J, with 14 bases between. The CDR3 contains 16 residues. The variable domain in full, with the rest retrieved from reference TRBV19 and TRBJ2-1, is DGGITQSPKYLFRKEGQNVTLSCEQNLNHDAMYWYRQDPGQGLRLIYYSQIVNDFQKGDIAEGYSVSREKKESFPLTVTSAQKNPTAFYLCASSPRTVGSYNEQFFGPGTRLTVL.